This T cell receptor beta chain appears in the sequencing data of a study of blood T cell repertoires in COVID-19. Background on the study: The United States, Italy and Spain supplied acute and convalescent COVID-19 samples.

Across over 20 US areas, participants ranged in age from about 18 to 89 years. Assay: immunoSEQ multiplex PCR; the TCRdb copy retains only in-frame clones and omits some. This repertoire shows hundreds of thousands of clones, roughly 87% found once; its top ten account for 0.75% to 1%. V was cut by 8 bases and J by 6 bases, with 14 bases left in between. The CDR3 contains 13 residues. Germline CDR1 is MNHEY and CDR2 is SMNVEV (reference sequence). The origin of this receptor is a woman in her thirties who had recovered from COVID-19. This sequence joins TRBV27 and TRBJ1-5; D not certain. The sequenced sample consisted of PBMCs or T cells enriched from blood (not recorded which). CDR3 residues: CASGLFSGQPQHF. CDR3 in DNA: TGTGCCAGCGGCTTATTCTCGGGTCAGCCCCAGCATTTT.